Presented here are 32 T cell receptor beta chains from one specimen sequenced in a study of technical replicates of blood from four donors. Measured with immunoSEQ multiplex PCR; TCRdb has only the in-frame clones, and not every one. The sample includes just under 60,000 clones, 90% to 95% seen only once; the top ten take approximately 3.6%. Sequencing was done on a sample of PBMCs. Receptors were obtained from a human donor in good health. Some clones in this sample may be carry-over from other donors' samples.

This clone was counted once. The junction and the germline gene differ at one end; a read error may be behind it. V and J are TRBV4-3 and TRBJ1-2; D unresolved. Germline V gene data show CDR1 as LGHNA and CDR2 as YSLEER. CDR3 size: 13 residues. CDR3 coding DNA: TGCGCCAGCAGTCAAGGAGGGCCGGGGGGCTACACCTTC. Translation gives CASSQGGPGGYTF.

The chain recombines TRBV6-1 with TRBJ2-7, with 8 bases that match TRBD2. This CDR3 has 14 amino acids. Unmatched junction bases numbered 7, after V lost 8 bases and J lost 1 base. Germline lookup yields CDR1 MNHNS and CDR2 SASEGT. The CDR3, as DNA: TGTGCCAGCTTACTTCGGGGGGGTTCCTACGAGCAGTACTTC. Amino acids: CASLLRGGSYEQYF.

This clone was found once. V usage is TRBV10-1 and J usage is TRBJ2-7, with TRBD1 matching over 9 bases. The CDR3 spans 15 residues. Per the germline V gene, CDR1 is WNHNN and CDR2 is SYGVQD (reference sequence). Trimming removed 6 bases from V and 1 base from J; junction bases left unmatched: 7. DNA for the CDR3: TGCGCCAGCAGGAACCCGGGACAGGGTTCCTACGAGCAGTACTTC. Translating gives CASRNPGQGSYEQYF.

The rearrangement joins TRBV7-9 to TRBJ2-1, with 7 bases aligning to TRBD2. The CDR3 covers 13 residues. Trimming took 2 bases from V and 8 from J; bases not matched to a gene: 3. Per germline, CDR1 SEHNR and CDR2 FQNEAQ (reference sequence). CDR3 protein: CASSLPAGYEQFF. CDR3 DNA sequence: TGTGCCAGCAGCTTACCAGCGGGATATGAGCAGTTCTTC.

The gene calls are TRBV4-1 and TRBJ2-5; D is undetermined. V gave up 2 bases and J gave up 2 bases, with 9 bases separating them. The CDR3 has 14 residues. Germline V lookup: CDR1 MGHRA, CDR2 YSYEKL. The CDR3 DNA sequence: TGCGCCAGCAGCCAAACGAGAAAGCAAGAGACCCAGTACTTC. It is translated as CASSQTRKQETQYF.

This chain joins TRBV15 and TRBJ2-7, with 8 nucleotides matching TRBD2. J was trimmed by 3 bases and V by 0 bases; bases with no gene match: 4. This CDR3 spans 15 amino acids. Germline V gives CDR1 LNHNV, CDR2 YYDKDF (reference sequence). CDR3 amino acids: CATSRDLAGGYEQYF. CDR3 nucleotides: TGTGCCACCAGCAGAGATCTGGCGGGAGGCTACGAGCAGTACTTC. Full variable domain (missing parts from reference TRBV15 and TRBJ2-7): DAMVIQNPRYQVTQFGKPVTLSCSQTLNHNVMYWYQQKSSQAPKLLFHYYDKDFNNEADTPDNFQSRRPNTSFCFLDIRSPGLGDTAMYLCATSRDLAGGYEQYFGPGTRLTVT.

This chain links TRBV15 with TRBJ1-6; the D gene is possibly TRBD1 (6 bases). Germline assignment: CDR1 LNHNV and CDR2 YYDKDF (reference sequence). The CDR3 is made up of 15 amino acids. Between the trimmed V and J ends, which lost 1 base and 10 bases, there was a span of 14 bases. This CDR3 is CATSRGQEGGSPLHF. The DNA for the CDR3 is TGTGCCACCAGCAGAGGACAGGAAGGAGGATCACCCCTCCACTTT.

The sample holds a few counts of this clone. The chain couples TRBV5-4 to TRBJ1-1; D not certain. V shed 3 bases and J shed 6 bases, with 18 bases lying between them. Looked up from germline, CDR1 is SGHNT and CDR2 is YYREEE (reference sequence). The CDR3 length is 15 residues. CDR3: CASSSPTVELAEAFF. CDR3 bases: TGTGCCAGCAGCTCCCCAACGGTCGAATTGGCTGAAGCTTTCTTT.

The rearrangement joins TRBV7-9 to TRBJ2-1; D is unresolved. The germline V gene encodes CDR1 SEHNR and CDR2 FQNEAQ (reference sequence). The CDR3 spans 15 residues. Trimming took off 5 bases at V and 4 bases at J, with 15 bases between the two ends. CDR3 in amino acids: CASSQVVISYNEQFF. The CDR3 nucleotides are TGTGCCAGCAGCCAAGTAGTGATCTCGTACAATGAGCAGTTCTTC.

As DNA, the CDR3 is TGTGCCAGCAGCCCGCTCTGGGCCAGAGCCACTGAAGCTTTCTTT. It encodes CASSPLWARATEAFF. The chain uses TRBV5-4 and TRBJ1-1; no firm D call. Between the trimmed V and J ends, which lost 4 bases and 4 bases, there was a span of 17 bases. Germline loops: CDR1 SGHNT, CDR2 YYREEE (reference sequence). This CDR3 comprises 15 residues.

The chain carries TRBV6-5 and TRBJ2-1; TRBD2 aligns across 11 bases. Germline V gene data show CDR1 as MNHEY and CDR2 as SVGAGI. V gave up 7 bases and J gave up 5 bases; unmatched junction bases: 4. There are 14 residues in the CDR3. The CDR3 sequence is CASMTSGKNNEQFF. The CDR3 region has the DNA TGTGCCAGCATGACTAGCGGGAAAAACAATGAGCAGTTCTTC.

The chain is built from TRBV2 and TRBJ2-1, with D perhaps matching TRBD1 (5 bases). The germline CDR1 and CDR2 sequences are SNHLY and FYNNEI. The germline V and J ends were trimmed by 6 bases and 8 bases, with 11 bases remaining between them. This CDR3 contains 12 residues. The CDR3: CASSGDSHEQFF. For the CDR3, the DNA is TGTGCCAGCAGCGGTGACAGCCATGAGCAGTTCTTC.

V gene TRBV6-6 combines with J gene TRBJ2-7, with D maybe TRBD2 (5 bases). The germline V gene encodes CDR1 MNHNY and CDR2 SVGAGI (reference sequence). CDR3 length: 16 residues. V was clipped by 5 bases and J by 3 bases, with 20 bases between them. This CDR3 is CASSPAGDLADYEQYF. CDR3 DNA: TGTGCCAGCAGTCCAGCAGGAGACCTAGCTGACTACGAGCAGTACTTC.

This chain's CDR3 is CASSLTTLNTEAFF. CDR3 DNA sequence: TGTGCCAGCAGTTTAACCACACTGAACACTGAAGCTTTCTTT. The chain uses TRBV27 and TRBJ1-1; D gene ambiguous. Germline CDR1 is MNHEY and CDR2 is SMNVEV (reference sequence). The CDR3 runs to 14 residues. The V gene lost 2 bases and the J gene lost 0 bases, with 7 bases spanning the gap.

This clone was counted a single time. The chain links TRBV7-9 to TRBJ2-2; 9 bases are shared with TRBD2. This CDR3 is 16 amino acids long. V gave up 2 bases and J gave up 1 base; unmatched junction bases: 2. CDR1 is SEHNR and CDR2 is FQNEAQ in the germline V gene (reference sequence). The CDR3 is CASSLRLAENTGELFF. The CDR3 bases are TGTGCCAGCAGCTTAAGACTAGCGGAGAACACCGGGGAGCTGTTTTTT.

The chain has TRBV4-2 and TRBJ2-1, with 11 bases lining up with TRBD2. V was clipped by 0 bases and J by 11 bases; unmatched bases: 9. Looked up from germline, CDR1 is LGHNA and CDR2 is YNFKEQ. The CDR3 is made up of 16 amino acids. The CDR3 DNA follows: TGTGCCAGCAGCCAAGAAAGTGTCCTAGCGGGGGGCCAGCAGTTCTTC. It is translated as CASSQESVLAGGQQFF.

CDR3 DNA: TGTGCCTGTTCCCGGGTAGCGACTGTAGCCGGGGAGCTGTTTTTT. Amino acid sequence: CACSRVATVAGELFF. The chain carries TRBV30 and TRBJ2-2, with D perhaps TRBD2 (5 bases). CDR3 length: 15 amino acids. Germline CDR1 and CDR2: GTSNPN and SVGIG (reference sequence). The V end lost 6 bases, the J end lost 6 bases, and 20 bases lay between the germline ends.

The chain combines TRBV6-1 with TRBJ2-1; no definite D call. V gave up 7 bases and J gave up 7 bases, with 11 bases separating them. Germline V gene lookup returns CDR1 MNHNS and CDR2 SASEGT. The CDR3 runs to 12 residues. As DNA, the CDR3 is TGTGCCAGCACGCCTTCAGGAAATGAGCAGTTCTTC. It yields the protein CASTPSGNEQFF.

The chain joins TRBV5-4 to TRBJ1-1, with D hard to call. Germline-derived CDR1 and CDR2 are SGHNT and YYREEE (reference sequence). This CDR3 is built from 13 residues. Trimming took 2 bases from V and 5 from J, leaving 10 bases between them. CDR3 in amino acids: CASSFGPGTEAFF. CDR3 in DNA: TGTGCCAGCAGCTTCGGCCCCGGGACTGAAGCTTTCTTT. The variable domain in full, completed from reference TRBV5-4 and TRBJ1-1, reads ETGVTQSPTHLIKTRGQQVTLRCSSQSGHNTVSWYQQALGQGPQFIFQYYREEENGRGNFPPRFSGLQFPNYSSELNVNALELDDSALYLCASSFGPGTEAFFGQGTRLTVV.

This clone showed up just a few times. The chain is built from TRBV4-1 and TRBJ1-2, with 8 bases fitting TRBD1. The CDR3 sequence is 16 residues long. Trimming took 0 bases from V and 4 from J; bases not matched to a gene: 7. The germline V gene encodes CDR1 MGHRA and CDR2 YSYEKL. CDR3 loop: CASSQDQDRGAYGYTF. DNA of the CDR3: TGCGCCAGCAGCCAAGATCAAGACAGGGGTGCCTATGGCTACACCTTC.

The V and J genes are TRBV18 and TRBJ2-1; 16 bases agree with TRBD2. Germline trimming cut 3 bases from V and 12 bases from J; bases unmatched to any gene: 5. The CDR3 runs 15 residues. The germline gives CDR1 KGHSH, CDR2 LQKENI. CDR3 in DNA: TGTGCCAGCTCACCGATGGGACTAGCGGGAGGGCCGCAGTTCTTC. This codes for CASSPMGLAGGPQFF. Drawing the rest from reference TRBV18 and TRBJ2-1, the complete variable domain is NAGVMQNPRHLVRRRGQEARLRCSPMKGHSHVYWYRQLPEEGLKFMVYLQKENIIDESGMPKERFSAEFPKEGPSILRIQQVVRGDSAAYFCASSPMGLAGGPQFFGPGTRLTVL.

The V gene is TRBV5-4, the J gene TRBJ1-1, with D perhaps matching TRBD1 (6 bases). V was clipped by 1 base and J by 6 bases, with 13 bases between them. Germline V CDR1 and CDR2: SGHNT, YYREEE (reference sequence). This CDR3 has 14 amino acids. As DNA, the CDR3 is TGTGCCAGCAGCTTGATGGACAGAAGCGCTGAAGCTTTCTTT. Its translation: CASSLMDRSAEAFF.

The chain has TRBV5-1 and TRBJ1-3, with TRBD1 matching 8 bases. The trim removed 7 bases at V and 3 bases at J, leaving 9 bases unmatched. The germline gives CDR1 SGHRS, CDR2 YFSETQ. The CDR3 contains 15 residues. CDR3 bases: TGCGCCAGCGCTCTACAGGGGGATTTTGGAAACACCATATATTTT. It yields the protein CASALQGDFGNTIYF. The full variable domain, in which reference TRBV5-1 and TRBJ1-3 provide the parts outside the CDR3, is KAGVTQTPRYLIKTRGQQVTLSCSPISGHRSVSWYQQTPGQGLQFLFEYFSETQRNKGNFPGRFSGRQFSNSRSEMNVSTLELGDSALYLCASALQGDFGNTIYFGEGSWLTVV.

The chain carries TRBV9 and TRBJ2-1; TRBD1 agrees at 8 bases. The CDR3 is 16 amino acids. Trimming at V came to 1 base and at J to 6 bases, leaving 9 bases not matched to a gene. Germline CDR1 and CDR2: SGDLS and YYNGEE. The CDR3 region has the DNA TGTGCCAGCAGCGTAAATTCTGGACAGGGAGGCAATGAGCAGTTCTTC. It translates to CASSVNSGQGGNEQFF.

The V gene is TRBV30, the J gene TRBJ2-5; 11 positions match TRBD2. Per the germline V gene, CDR1 is GTSNPN and CDR2 is SVGIG (reference sequence). CDR3 length: 16 residues. The trim removed 2 bases at V and 4 bases at J, leaving 9 bases unmatched. The CDR3 loop reads CAWSPPGLAVGETQYF. The CDR3, as DNA: TGTGCCTGGAGTCCCCCGGGACTAGCGGTTGGAGAGACCCAGTACTTC.

The chain joins TRBV5-5 to TRBJ1-3; D is uncertain. The CDR3 is 15 amino acids. Germline CDR1 and CDR2: SGHKS and YYEKEE (reference sequence). V lost 0 bases to trimming and J lost 0 bases, with 7 bases between them. The CDR3 protein is CASSLGRYSGNTIYF. As DNA, the CDR3 is TGTGCCAGCAGCTTGGGCAGGTACTCTGGAAACACCATATATTTT.

The gene calls are TRBV2 and TRBJ1-1, with D possibly being TRBD1 (6 bases). Trimming left V 0 bases short and J 4 bases short, with 15 bases between. The CDR3 is 16 amino acids. Germline CDR1 is SNHLY and CDR2 is FYNNEI. For the CDR3, the DNA is TGTGCCAGCAGTGAAGCGCTTGGGGGGGCGCGCACTGAAGCTTTCTTT. Translating gives CASSEALGGARTEAFF. The full variable domain, rest sourced from reference TRBV2 and TRBJ1-1, is EPEVTQTPSHQVTQMGQEVILRCVPISNHLYFYWYRQILGQKVEFLVSFYNNEISEKSEIFDDQFSVERPDGSNFTLKIRSTKLEDSAMYFCASSEALGGARTEAFFGQGTRLTVV.

The chain uses TRBV11-3 and TRBJ2-5, with D possibly TRBD1 on 6 matching bases. Germline V gene data show CDR1 as SGHNT and CDR2 as YENEEA. CDR3 length: 16 residues. V lost 5 bases, J lost 5 bases, and 21 bases lay in between. The chain's CDR3 is CASSRGGGTNSETQYF. CDR3 in DNA: TGTGCCAGCAGCCGAGGAGGTGGGACAAACTCCGAGACCCAGTACTTC.

The chain uses TRBV9 and TRBJ2-5; 7 bases fit TRBD1. CDR1 and CDR2 from the germline V gene are SGDLS and YYNGEE. V was clipped by 4 bases and J by 1 base; unmatched bases: 7. The CDR3 is 15 residues long. The CDR3 DNA follows: TGTGCCAGCAGCACCCGGACAGGATTCCAAGAGACCCAGTACTTC. Its translation: CASSTRTGFQETQYF.

This clone was recorded only once. This chain uses TRBV7-3 with TRBJ2-2, with 10 bases identical to TRBD2. V shed 0 bases and J 4 bases; nucleotides not matched to a gene: 8. CDR3 length: 18 residues. The germline CDR1 and CDR2 sequences are SGHTA and FQGTGA. DNA for the CDR3: TGTGCCAGCAGCTTAACGCCAGCGGGGGGGCCTAGCACCGGGGAGCTGTTTTTT. It specifies CASSLTPAGGPSTGELFF.

The chain is built from TRBV5-4 and TRBJ2-7, with D perhaps matching TRBD2 (6 bases). CDR3 length: 14 amino acids. Germline V gene sequence: CDR1 SGHNT, CDR2 YYREEE (reference sequence). Between the trimmed V and J ends, which lost 4 bases and 3 bases, there was a span of 14 bases. The CDR3 is CASSAGTLDYEQYF. In nucleotides, the CDR3 is TGTGCCAGCAGCGCCGGGACTCTGGACTACGAGCAGTACTTC. The full variable domain, rest sourced from reference TRBV5-4 and TRBJ2-7, is ETGVTQSPTHLIKTRGQQVTLRCSSQSGHNTVSWYQQALGQGPQFIFQYYREEENGRGNFPPRFSGLQFPNYSSELNVNALELDDSALYLCASSAGTLDYEQYFGPGTRLTVT.

The chain is built from TRBV7-9 and TRBJ1-2; maybe TRBD1 (6 bases). This CDR3 has 16 residues. Looked up from germline, CDR1 is SEHNR and CDR2 is FQNEAQ (reference sequence). Trimming took 2 bases from V and 2 from J, leaving 15 bases between them. Here the CDR3 reads CASSLLRGGTNYGYTF. The CDR3, as DNA: TGTGCCAGCAGCTTACTACGGGGTGGGACAAACTATGGCTACACCTTC. The full variable domain, completed using reference TRBV7-9 and TRBJ1-2, is DTGVSQNPRHKITKRGQNVTFRCDPISEHNRLYWYRQTLGQGPEFLTYFQNEAQLEKSRLLSDRFSAERPKGSFSTLEIQRTEQGDSAMYLCASSLLRGGTNYGYTFGSGTRLTVV.